This T cell receptor (beta chain) was recorded in a study of T cells after posttransplantation cyclophosphamide. The CDR3 has 15 residues. V was cut by 1 base and J by 0 bases, with 6 bases left in between. CDR1 is SNHLY and CDR2 is FYNNEI in the germline V gene. Repertoires were generated with immunoSEQ multiplex PCR, while TCRdb's copy carries only in-frame clones and drops some. The sample contains about 18,000 clones, over 80% of which appear only once. Regarding the study as a whole: Tissue-infiltrating T cells from skin or gut overlapped little with blood T cells. TRB clonality was highly associated with recipient CMV seropositivity and reactivation.

As for this clone: Antigen unknown.

Sequencing was done on a sample of memory CD4+ T cells sorted from blood. The chain carries TRBV2 and TRBJ1-4; D call uncertain. The receptor was derived from a man aged 25-45 years in good health and a related stem cell transplant donor. The CDR3 DNA reads as TGTGCCAGCAGTGAAGTGCCAGCAACTAATGAAAAACTGTTTTTT. Amino acid sequence: CASSEVPATNEKLFF. The full variable domain, with the rest looked up from reference TRBV2 and TRBJ1-4, is EPEVTQTPSHQVTQMGQEVILRCVPISNHLYFYWYRQILGQKVEFLVSFYNNEISEKSEIFDDQFSVERPDGSNFTLKIRSTKLEDSAMYFCASSEVPATNEKLFFGSGTQLSVL.